This T cell receptor (beta chain) originates from a study of T cell changes during pregnancy in multiple sclerosis. Per germline, CDR1 SEHNR and CDR2 FQNEAQ (reference sequence). V shed 5 bases, J shed 1 base, and the junction held 6 bases outside the gene matches. The CDR3 is made up of 15 amino acids. Clones were sequenced by immunoSEQ multiplex PCR, and TCRdb holds only the in-frame ones, with some missing. This table has over 90,000 clones, roughly 92% appearing once. This chain joins TRBV7-9 and TRBJ1-2; 8 nucleotides align to TRBD1. This receptor was taken from a female donor with multiple sclerosis, enrolled in a pregnancy study. The sequencing here drew on peripheral blood, taken after pregnancy. CDR3 sequence reads: CASSQGQGLNYGYTF. For the CDR3, the DNA is TGTGCCAGCAGCCAAGGACAGGGACTTAACTATGGCTACACCTTC.